This T cell receptor beta chain is drawn from a study of T-cell reconstitution after alpha-beta-depleted transplantation in children (dated by TCRdb to about 2016). Regarding the study in general: T-cell immune reconstitution after TCRalphabeta/CD19-depleted allogeneic hematopoietic cell transplantation in children was quantitatively tracked in the study by means of TCR repertoire profiling.

V loses 1 base, J loses 2 bases, and the germline ends lie 12 bases apart. CDR1 and CDR2, looked up from the germline V gene, are SGHVS and FQNEAQ. Its CDR3 holds 16 amino acids, cysteine through phenylalanine. The retained sequence is limited to the CDR3, 48 bases, with the frame set at the first base. Library construction relied on PCR. TCRdb lists the instrument as Illumina HiSeq 2500. To normalize quantification of the TCRbeta repertoire, the TCR libraries were built with molecular barcoding that relied on unique molecular identifiers. TCRdb reanalyzed the raw reads on its own, using fastp at Q25 for trimming and MiXCR for clone calling, and kept in-frame beta chains. For every CDR3 protein sequence, its rows merge into one entry that carries the most common genes and DNA. The sample profile shows around 600,000 distinct CDR3 sequences; 10% of them were found once. In total, the top ten clones hold around 4% of the sample.

At least ten counts were recorded for this clonotype. Which antigen it targets is not known. No much larger clone exists at a distance of one base, and base qualities are not known. The sequencing used PBMCs from the stem cell graft donor, collected from the stem cell graft. The chain was built from TRBV7-8 and TRBJ2-1; TRBD2 is a possible D gene, resting on 5 matching bases. This clonotype originated in a human donor who donated a stem cell graft to a child with acute myeloid leukemia. The sequenced DNA is TGTGCCAGCAGCTTAGAGCTAGCCTTTGCCTACAATGAGCAGTTCTTC. It encodes CASSLELAFAYNEQFF.